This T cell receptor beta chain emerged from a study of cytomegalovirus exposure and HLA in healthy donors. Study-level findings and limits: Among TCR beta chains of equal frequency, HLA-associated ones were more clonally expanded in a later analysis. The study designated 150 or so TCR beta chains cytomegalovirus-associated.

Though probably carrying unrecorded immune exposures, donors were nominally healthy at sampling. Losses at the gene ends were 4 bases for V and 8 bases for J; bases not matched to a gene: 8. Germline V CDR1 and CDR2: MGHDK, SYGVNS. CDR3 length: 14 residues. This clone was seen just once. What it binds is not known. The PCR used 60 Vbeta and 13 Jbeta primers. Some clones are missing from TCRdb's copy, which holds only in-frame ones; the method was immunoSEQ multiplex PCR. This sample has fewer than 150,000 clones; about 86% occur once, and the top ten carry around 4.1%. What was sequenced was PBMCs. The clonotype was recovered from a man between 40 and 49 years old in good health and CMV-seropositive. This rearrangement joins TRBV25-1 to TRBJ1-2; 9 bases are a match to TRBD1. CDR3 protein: CASSAQGASAGYTF. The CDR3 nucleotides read TGTGCCAGCAGTGCACAGGGGGCGAGTGCGGGCTACACCTTC.